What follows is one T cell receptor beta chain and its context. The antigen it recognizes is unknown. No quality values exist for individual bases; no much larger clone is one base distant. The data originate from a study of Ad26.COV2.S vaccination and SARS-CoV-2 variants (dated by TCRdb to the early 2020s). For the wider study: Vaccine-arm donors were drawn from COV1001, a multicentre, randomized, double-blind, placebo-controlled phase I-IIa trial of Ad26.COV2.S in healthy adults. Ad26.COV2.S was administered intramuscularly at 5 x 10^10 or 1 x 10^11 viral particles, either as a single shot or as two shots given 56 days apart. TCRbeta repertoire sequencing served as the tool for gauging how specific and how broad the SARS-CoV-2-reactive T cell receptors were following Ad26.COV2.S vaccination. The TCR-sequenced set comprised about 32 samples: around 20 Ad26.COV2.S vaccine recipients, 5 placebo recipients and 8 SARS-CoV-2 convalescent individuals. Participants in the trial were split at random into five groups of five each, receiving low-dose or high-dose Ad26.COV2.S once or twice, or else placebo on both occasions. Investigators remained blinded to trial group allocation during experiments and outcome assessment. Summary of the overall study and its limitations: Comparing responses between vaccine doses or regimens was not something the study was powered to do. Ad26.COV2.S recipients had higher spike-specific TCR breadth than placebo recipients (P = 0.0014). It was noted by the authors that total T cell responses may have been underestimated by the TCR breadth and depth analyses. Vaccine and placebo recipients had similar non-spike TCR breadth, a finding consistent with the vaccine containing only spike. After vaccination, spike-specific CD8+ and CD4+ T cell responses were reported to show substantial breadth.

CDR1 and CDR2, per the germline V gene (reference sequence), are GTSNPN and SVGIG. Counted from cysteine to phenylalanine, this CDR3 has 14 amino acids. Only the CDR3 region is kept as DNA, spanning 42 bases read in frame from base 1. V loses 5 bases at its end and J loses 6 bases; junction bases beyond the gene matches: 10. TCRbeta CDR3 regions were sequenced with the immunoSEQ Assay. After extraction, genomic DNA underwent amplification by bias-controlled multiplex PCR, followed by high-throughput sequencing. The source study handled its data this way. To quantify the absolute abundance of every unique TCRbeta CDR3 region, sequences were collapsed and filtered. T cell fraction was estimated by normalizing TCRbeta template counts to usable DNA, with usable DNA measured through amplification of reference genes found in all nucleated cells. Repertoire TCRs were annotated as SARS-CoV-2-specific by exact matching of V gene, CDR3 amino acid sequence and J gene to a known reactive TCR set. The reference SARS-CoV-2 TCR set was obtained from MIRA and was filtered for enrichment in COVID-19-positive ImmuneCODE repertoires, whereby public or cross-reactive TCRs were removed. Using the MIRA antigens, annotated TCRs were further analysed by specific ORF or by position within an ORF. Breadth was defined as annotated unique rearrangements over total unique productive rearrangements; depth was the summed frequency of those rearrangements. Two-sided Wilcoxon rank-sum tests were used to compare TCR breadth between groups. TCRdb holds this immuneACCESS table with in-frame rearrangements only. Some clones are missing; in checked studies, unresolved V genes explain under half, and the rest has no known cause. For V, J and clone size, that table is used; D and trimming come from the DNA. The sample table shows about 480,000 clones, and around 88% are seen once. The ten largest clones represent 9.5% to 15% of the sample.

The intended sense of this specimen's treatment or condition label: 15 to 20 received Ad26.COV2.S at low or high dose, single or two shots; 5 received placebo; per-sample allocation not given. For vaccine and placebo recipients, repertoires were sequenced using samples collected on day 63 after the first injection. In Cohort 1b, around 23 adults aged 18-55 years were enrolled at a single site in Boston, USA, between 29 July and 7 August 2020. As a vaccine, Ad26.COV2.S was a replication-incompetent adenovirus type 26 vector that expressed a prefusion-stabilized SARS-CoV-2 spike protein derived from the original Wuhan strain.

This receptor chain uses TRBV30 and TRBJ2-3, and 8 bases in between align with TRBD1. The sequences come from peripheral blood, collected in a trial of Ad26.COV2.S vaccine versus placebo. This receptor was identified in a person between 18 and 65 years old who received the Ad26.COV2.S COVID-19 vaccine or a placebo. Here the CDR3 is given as CAWGLTGETDTQYF. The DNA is TGTGCCTGGGGCCTGACAGGGGAGACGGATACGCAGTATTTT.